The 21 T cell receptor beta chains below come from one sample, sequenced in a study of cytomegalovirus exposure and HLA in healthy donors. The PCR had 60 Vbeta and 13 Jbeta primers. The assay was immunoSEQ multiplex PCR, and TCRdb's table has in-frame clones only and misses some. The sample includes fewer than 150,000 clones, around 80% of them seen just once. Material: PBMCs. Source of these receptors: a man aged 35 to 55 in good health and CMV-seropositive.

This clone has a handful of counts. This rearrangement joins TRBV27 to TRBJ2-3; 12 bases are shared with TRBD2. The CDR3 contains 16 residues. Germline CDR1 is MNHEY and CDR2 is SMNVEV (reference sequence). The junction had 5 bases not matched to a gene; V was cut back by 5 bases and J by 2 bases. CDR3 amino acids: CASSTGLAGFTDTQYF. The CDR3 DNA reads as TGTGCCAGCAGTACAGGACTAGCGGGATTCACAGATACGCAGTATTTT.

The chain recombines TRBV6-5 with TRBJ1-4; possibly TRBD1 for D (6 bases). CDR1 and CDR2 from the germline V gene are MNHEY and SVGAGI. Between the trimmed V and J ends, which lost 4 bases and 8 bases, there was a span of 14 bases. This CDR3 contains 14 residues. The chain's CDR3 is CASSSGHSTEKLFF. CDR3 DNA sequence: TGTGCCAGCAGTTCGGGACATTCAACGGAAAAACTGTTTTTT.

The chain combines TRBV9 with TRBJ1-1; D possibly corresponds to TRBD1 (5 bases). This CDR3 is 16 amino acids long. CDR1 is SGDLS and CDR2 is YYNGEE in the germline V gene. V was clipped by 4 bases and J by 1 base, with 17 bases between them. CDR3 nucleotides: TGTGCCAGCAGCCGAGCTCTCGGGGGGGGGAACACTGAAGCTTTCTTT. Translated, it gives CASSRALGGGNTEAFF. Full variable domain (rest looked up from reference TRBV9 and TRBJ1-1): DSGVTQTPKHLITATGQRVTLRCSPRSGDLSVYWYQQSLDQGLQFLIQYYNGEERAKGNILERFSAQQFPDLHSELNLSSLELGDSALYFCASSRALGGGNTEAFFGQGTRLTVV.

The chain uses TRBV9 and TRBJ2-5, with D possibly being TRBD1 (5 bases). Trimming took off 0 bases at V and 1 base at J, with 10 bases between the two ends. This CDR3 is built from 15 residues. Germline CDR1 reads SGDLS; CDR2 reads YYNGEE. The CDR3 DNA reads TGTGCCAGCAGCGTAGGGGCAGGGATCCAAGAGACCCAGTACTTC. Its protein is CASSVGAGIQETQYF.

J is TRBJ2-3 and V is TRBV19, with D possibly TRBD2 on 6 matching bases. CDR1 and CDR2 (germline): LNHDA, SQIVND (reference sequence). Trimming removed 7 bases from V and 1 base from J, with 9 bases in between. This CDR3 contains 13 residues. The CDR3 DNA reads TGTGCCAGTAAGGAGCGGGGCACAGATACGCAGTATTTT. Translation: CASKERGTDTQYF.

This chain uses TRBV2 with TRBJ1-4; D remains unclear. The germline V gene encodes CDR1 SNHLY and CDR2 FYNNEI. This CDR3 contains 13 residues. Trimming left V 6 bases short and J 8 bases short, with 13 bases between. CDR3 DNA: TGTGCCAGCAGCGTTAGTCCGGGGGAAAAACTGTTTTTT. This translates into CASSVSPGEKLFF.

The CDR3 DNA is TGTGCCAGCAGCGTAGTCAGGGTGAACACTGAAGCTTTCTTT. As protein: CASSVVRVNTEAFF. This chain links TRBV9 with TRBJ1-1; the D gene is possibly TRBD1 (5 bases). The CDR3 is made up of 14 amino acids. The germline V gene has CDR1 SGDLS and CDR2 YYNGEE. Trimming shortened V by 0 bases and J by 0 bases, and 6 bases separated the two germline ends.

The chain combines TRBV10-1 with TRBJ2-2; TRBD2 is a possible D gene (6 bases). V was trimmed by 2 bases and J by 1 base, leaving 11 bases between them. The CDR3 runs to 16 residues. Germline loops: CDR1 WNHNN, CDR2 SYGVQD (reference sequence). The CDR3 is CASSEPSERNTGELFF. For the CDR3, the DNA is TGCGCCAGCAGTGAGCCTAGCGAAAGGAACACCGGGGAGCTGTTTTTT.

The CDR3 DNA is TGTGCCAGTAGTATGGGGGGTTGGGATGAAAAACTGTTTTTT. Its translation is CASSMGGWDEKLFF. The V call is TRBV19, the J call TRBJ1-4; D may be TRBD1 (5 bases). Trimming cost V 3 bases and J 6 bases, with 11 bases left between them. The CDR3 loop spans 14 amino acids. Per germline, CDR1 LNHDA and CDR2 SQIVND (reference sequence).

This clone showed up just once. The chain couples TRBV18 to TRBJ1-3; 12 positions match TRBD1. The CDR3 runs 16 residues. The germline CDR1 and CDR2 sequences are KGHSH and LQKENI. J was trimmed by 2 bases and V by 5 bases; bases with no gene match: 4. The CDR3 spells CASSSGQGATGNTIYF. DNA for the CDR3: TGTGCCAGCTCATCGGGACAGGGGGCTACTGGAAACACCATATATTTT.

The chain employs TRBV11-2 and TRBJ2-3, with 8 bases aligning to TRBD1. The CDR3 has 15 amino acids. CDR1 is SGHAT and CDR2 is FQNNGV in the germline V gene. The V gene end was trimmed by 6 bases and the J gene end by 4 bases; junction bases not matched to a gene: 9. The CDR3 loop is CASSPNPTGADTQYF. DNA of the CDR3: TGTGCCAGCAGTCCTAACCCGACAGGGGCAGATACGCAGTATTTT.

The gene calls are TRBV5-1 and TRBJ2-2, with D tentatively TRBD2 (6 bases). CDR3 length equals 15 residues. Germline CDR1 SGHRS, CDR2 YFSETQ. The V and J ends lost 0 bases and 7 bases respectively, with 13 bases between them. CDR3 sequence reads: CASSLGRSGDGELFF. CDR3 nucleotide sequence: TGCGCCAGCAGCTTGGGAAGGTCGGGGGACGGGGAGCTGTTTTTT.

The chain combines TRBV5-8 with TRBJ1-1; 7 nucleotides line up with TRBD1. Losses at the gene ends were 4 bases for V and 6 bases for J; bases not matched to a gene: 9. CDR3 length: 14 residues. Germline V CDR1 and CDR2: SGHTS, YDEGEE. For the CDR3, the DNA is TGTGCCAGCAGCACCGGGACAGCGATCTCTGAAGCTTTCTTT. Amino acids: CASSTGTAISEAFF.

The chain links TRBV25-1 to TRBJ2-2; maybe TRBD1 (6 bases). Looked up from germline, CDR1 is MGHDK and CDR2 is SYGVNS. The V and J ends lost 2 bases and 6 bases respectively, with 13 bases between them. The CDR3 is 15 amino acids. The CDR3 here is CASSEAGRGAGELFF. Written as DNA, the CDR3 is TGTGCCAGCAGTGAAGCGGGCAGGGGAGCCGGGGAGCTGTTTTTT. The full variable domain, in which reference TRBV25-1 and TRBJ2-2 provide the parts outside the CDR3, is EADIYQTPRYLVIGTGKKITLECSQTMGHDKMYWYQQDPGMELHLIHYSYGVNSTEKGDLSSESTVSRIRTEHFPLTLESARPSHTSQYLCASSEAGRGAGELFFGEGSRLTVL.

The chain combines TRBV19 with TRBJ2-7; D possibly corresponds to TRBD2 (6 bases). Trimming took 5 bases from V and 9 from J, leaving 29 bases between them. Germline V gene sequence: CDR1 LNHDA, CDR2 SQIVND (reference sequence). This CDR3 contains 17 residues. Written as DNA, the CDR3 is TGTGCCAGTAGTCCCCGCTTGAGCGGGTCGGCCTACGAGAGGCAGTACTTC. This sequence encodes CASSPRLSGSAYERQYF.

This rearrangement joins TRBV5-6 to TRBJ2-3, with 15 bases aligning to TRBD2. V lost 4 bases, J lost 1 base, and 7 bases stayed unmatched. The CDR3 covers 18 residues. Germline V lookup: CDR1 SGHDT, CDR2 YYEEEE. The CDR3 DNA follows: TGTGCCAGCAGCCGGACTAGCGGGAGGGCCGGGGGCACAGATACGCAGTATTTT. Translation gives CASSRTSGRAGGTDTQYF.

This clone was recorded a few times. The chain employs TRBV9 and TRBJ1-1; D is perhaps TRBD1 (6 bases). The CDR3 runs 15 residues. The ends were cut back, 4 bases at V and 9 bases at J, with 22 bases in the middle. Germline CDR1 reads SGDLS; CDR2 reads YYNGEE. The CDR3 DNA reads TGTGCCAGCAGCACCTCCGGGACAAACACCGCTAAAGCTTTCTTT. This gives the protein CASSTSGTNTAKAFF. The variable domain in full, with the rest retrieved from reference TRBV9 and TRBJ1-1, is DSGVTQTPKHLITATGQRVTLRCSPRSGDLSVYWYQQSLDQGLQFLIQYYNGEERAKGNILERFSAQQFPDLHSELNLSSLELGDSALYFCASSTSGTNTAKAFFGQGTRLTVV.

The chain links TRBV7-3 to TRBJ2-7; 7 bases line up with TRBD1. Germline CDR1 and CDR2: SGHTA and FQGTGA. V lost 5 bases, J lost 5 bases, and 6 bases stayed unmatched. The CDR3 runs 13 residues. CDR3 coding DNA: TGTGCCAGCAGCCCATTACAGGGGAACGAGCAGTACTTC. Its translation: CASSPLQGNEQYF. Drawing the rest from reference TRBV7-3 and TRBJ2-7, the complete variable domain is GAGVSQTPSNKVTEKGKYVELRCDPISGHTALYWYRQSLGQGPEFLIYFQGTGAADDSGLPNDRFFAVRPEGSVSTLKIQRTERGDSAVYLCASSPLQGNEQYFGPGTRLTVT.

V usage is TRBV28 and J usage is TRBJ1-5; the D gene is possibly TRBD1 (6 bases). The germline gives CDR1 MDHEN, CDR2 SYDVKM. V was pared by 9 bases and J by 0 bases, with 15 bases between. This CDR3 comprises 15 residues. CDR3 bases: TGTGCCAGTAGAGGACAGCTTTATAGCAATCAGCCCCAGCATTTT. This encodes CASRGQLYSNQPQHF.

The rearrangement joins TRBV5-1 to TRBJ2-4; 10 nucleotides align to TRBD1. Germline values: CDR1 SGHRS, CDR2 YFSETQ. V gave up 1 base and J gave up 6 bases; unmatched junction bases: 7. The CDR3 runs to 16 residues. Here the CDR3 DNA reads TGCGCCAGCAGCTTGACGACAGGGGGCGTCGGAAACATTCAGTACTTC. Protein sequence: CASSLTTGGVGNIQYF.

The chain couples TRBV2 to TRBJ2-1; 7 bases are shared with TRBD2. The V and J ends lost 2 bases and 0 bases, in that order; junction bases with no gene match: 7. This CDR3 is 17 amino acids long. Per the germline V gene, CDR1 is SNHLY and CDR2 is FYNNEI. For the CDR3, the DNA is TGTGCCAGCAGTGAAAGGTCTAGCGGACTCTCCTACAATGAGCAGTTCTTC. Amino acids: CASSERSSGLSYNEQFF.